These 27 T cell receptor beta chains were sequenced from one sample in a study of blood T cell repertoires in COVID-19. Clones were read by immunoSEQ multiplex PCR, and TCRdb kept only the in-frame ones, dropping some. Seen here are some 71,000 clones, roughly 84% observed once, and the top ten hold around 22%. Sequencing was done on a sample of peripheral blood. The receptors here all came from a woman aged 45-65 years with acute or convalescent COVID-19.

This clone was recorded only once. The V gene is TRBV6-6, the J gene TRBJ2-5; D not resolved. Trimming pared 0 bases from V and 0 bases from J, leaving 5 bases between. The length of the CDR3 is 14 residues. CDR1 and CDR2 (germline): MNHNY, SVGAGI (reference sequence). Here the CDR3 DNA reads TGTGCCAGCAGTTACTCGGAGTACCAAGAGACCCAGTACTTC. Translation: CASSYSEYQETQYF.

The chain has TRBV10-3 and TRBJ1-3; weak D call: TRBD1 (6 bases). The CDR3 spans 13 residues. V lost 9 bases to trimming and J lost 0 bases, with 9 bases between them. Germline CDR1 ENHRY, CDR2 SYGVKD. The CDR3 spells CAIGQFSGNTIYF. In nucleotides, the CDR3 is TGTGCCATAGGACAGTTCTCTGGAAACACCATATATTTT.

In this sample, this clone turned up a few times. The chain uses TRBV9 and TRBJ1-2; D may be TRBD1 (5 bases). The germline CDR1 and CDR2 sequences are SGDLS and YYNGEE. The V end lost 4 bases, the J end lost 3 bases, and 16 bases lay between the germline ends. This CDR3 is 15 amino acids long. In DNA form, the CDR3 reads TGTGCCAGCAGCCCGAGCTCAGGGCCCTACTATGGCTACACCTTC. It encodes CASSPSSGPYYGYTF.

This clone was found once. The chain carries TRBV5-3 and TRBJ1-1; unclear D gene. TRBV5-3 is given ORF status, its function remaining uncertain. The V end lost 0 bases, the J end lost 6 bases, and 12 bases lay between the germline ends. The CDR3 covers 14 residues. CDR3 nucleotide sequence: TGTGCCAGAAGCTTGGTTGCACGAAGAGCTGAAGCTTTCTTT. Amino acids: CARSLVARRAEAFF.

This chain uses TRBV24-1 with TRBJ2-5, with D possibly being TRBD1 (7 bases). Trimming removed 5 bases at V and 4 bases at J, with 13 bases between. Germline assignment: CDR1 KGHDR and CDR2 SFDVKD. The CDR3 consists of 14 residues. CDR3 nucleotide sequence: TGTGCCACCAGTGCAGGGGGGAATGGAGAGACCCAGTACTTC. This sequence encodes CATSAGGNGETQYF.

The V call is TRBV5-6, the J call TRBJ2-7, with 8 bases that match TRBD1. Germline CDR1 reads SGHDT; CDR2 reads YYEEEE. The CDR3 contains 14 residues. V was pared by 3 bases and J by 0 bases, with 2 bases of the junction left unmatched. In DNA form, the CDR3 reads TGTGCCAGCAGCTCCAGGGGGCCCTCCTACGAGCAGTACTTC. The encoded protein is CASSSRGPSYEQYF.

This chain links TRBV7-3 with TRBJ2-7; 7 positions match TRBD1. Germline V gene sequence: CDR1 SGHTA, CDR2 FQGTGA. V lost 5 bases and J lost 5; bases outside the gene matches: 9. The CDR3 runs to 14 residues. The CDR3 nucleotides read TGTGCCAGCAGCGCCTCAGGGGGTTCCCACGAGCAGTACTTC. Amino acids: CASSASGGSHEQYF. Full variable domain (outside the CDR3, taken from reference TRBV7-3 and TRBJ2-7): GAGVSQTPSNKVTEKGKYVELRCDPISGHTALYWYRQSLGQGPEFLIYFQGTGAADDSGLPNDRFFAVRPEGSVSTLKIQRTERGDSAVYLCASSASGGSHEQYFGPGTRLTVT.

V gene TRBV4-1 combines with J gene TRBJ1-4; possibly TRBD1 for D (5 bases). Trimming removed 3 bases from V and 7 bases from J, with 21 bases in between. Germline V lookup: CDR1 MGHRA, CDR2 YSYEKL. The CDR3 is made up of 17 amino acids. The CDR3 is CASSHWAGGDRGEKLFF. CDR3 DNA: TGCGCCAGCAGCCATTGGGCTGGGGGGGATCGGGGTGAAAAACTGTTTTTT.

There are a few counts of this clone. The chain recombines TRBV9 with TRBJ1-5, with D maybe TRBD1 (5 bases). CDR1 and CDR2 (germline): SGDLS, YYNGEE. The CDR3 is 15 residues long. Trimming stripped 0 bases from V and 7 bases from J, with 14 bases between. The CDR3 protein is CASSVDGALRQPQHF. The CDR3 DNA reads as TGTGCCAGCAGCGTAGATGGGGCCCTCCGGCAGCCCCAGCATTTT.

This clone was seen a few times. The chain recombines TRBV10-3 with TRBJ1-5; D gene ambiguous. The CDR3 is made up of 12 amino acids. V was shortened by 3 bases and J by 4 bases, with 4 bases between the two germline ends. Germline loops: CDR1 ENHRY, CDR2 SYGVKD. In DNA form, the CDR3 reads TGTGCCATCAGTGATCCGAATCAGCCCCAGCATTTT. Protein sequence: CAISDPNQPQHF.

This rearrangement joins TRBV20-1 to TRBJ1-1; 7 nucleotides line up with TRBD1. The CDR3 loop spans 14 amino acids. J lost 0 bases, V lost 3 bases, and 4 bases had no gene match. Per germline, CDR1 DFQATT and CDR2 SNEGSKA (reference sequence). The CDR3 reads CSASTGAVNTEAFF. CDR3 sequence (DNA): TGCAGTGCTAGTACAGGGGCCGTGAACACTGAAGCTTTCTTT.

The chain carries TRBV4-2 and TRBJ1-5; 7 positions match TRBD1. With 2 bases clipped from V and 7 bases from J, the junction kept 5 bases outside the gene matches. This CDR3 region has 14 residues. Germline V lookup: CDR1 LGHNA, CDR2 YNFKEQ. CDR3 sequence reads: CASSQIQGRQPQHF. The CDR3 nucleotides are TGTGCCAGCAGCCAAATACAGGGGAGACAGCCCCAGCATTTT.

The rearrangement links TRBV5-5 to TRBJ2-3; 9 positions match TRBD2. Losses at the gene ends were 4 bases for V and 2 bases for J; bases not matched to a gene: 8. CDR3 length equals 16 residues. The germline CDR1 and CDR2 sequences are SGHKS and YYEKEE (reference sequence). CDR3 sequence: CASSLLAGASTDTQYF. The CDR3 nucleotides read TGTGCCAGCAGCCTATTAGCGGGAGCGTCCACAGATACGCAGTATTTT. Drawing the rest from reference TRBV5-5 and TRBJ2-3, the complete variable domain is DAGVTQSPTHLIKTRGQQVTLRCSPISGHKSVSWYQQVLGQGPQFIFQYYEKEERGRGNFPDRFSARQFPNYSSELNVNALLLGDSALYLCASSLLAGASTDTQYFGPGTRLTVL.

For the CDR3, the DNA is TGTGCCAGCAGCTTACAGGGGATGAACACTGAAGCTTTCTTT. Translating it yields CASSLQGMNTEAFF. The V call is TRBV7-3, the J call TRBJ1-1; a possible D gene is TRBD1 (6 bases). The length of the CDR3 is 14 residues. Trimming left V 2 bases short and J 0 bases short, with 7 bases between. CDR1 is SGHTA and CDR2 is FQGTGA in the germline V gene.

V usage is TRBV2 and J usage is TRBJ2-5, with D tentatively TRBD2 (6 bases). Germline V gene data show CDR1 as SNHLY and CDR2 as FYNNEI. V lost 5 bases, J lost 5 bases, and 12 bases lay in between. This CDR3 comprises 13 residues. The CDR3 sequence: CASSLEGRETQYF. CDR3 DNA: TGTGCCAGCAGTTTAGAGGGGAGGGAGACCCAGTACTTC.

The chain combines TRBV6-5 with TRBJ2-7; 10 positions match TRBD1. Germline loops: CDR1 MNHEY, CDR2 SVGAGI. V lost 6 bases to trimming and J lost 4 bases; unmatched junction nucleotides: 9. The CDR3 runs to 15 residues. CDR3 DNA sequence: TGTGCCAGCAGCCGCGGGACAGGGGCATTGTACGAGCAGTACTTC. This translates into CASSRGTGALYEQYF.

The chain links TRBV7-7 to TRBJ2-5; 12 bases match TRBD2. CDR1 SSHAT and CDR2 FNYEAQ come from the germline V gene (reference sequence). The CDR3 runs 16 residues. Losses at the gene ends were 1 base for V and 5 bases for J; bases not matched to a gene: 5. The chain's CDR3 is CASSLGLAGVSETQYF. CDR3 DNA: TGTGCCAGCAGCTTAGGACTAGCGGGAGTTTCTGAGACCCAGTACTTC.

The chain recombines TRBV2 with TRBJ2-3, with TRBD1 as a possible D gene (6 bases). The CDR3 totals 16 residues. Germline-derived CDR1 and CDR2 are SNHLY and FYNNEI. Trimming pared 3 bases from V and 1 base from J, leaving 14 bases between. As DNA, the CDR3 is TGTGCCAGCAGTGATTTCAGGGGTGGGGGCACAGATACGCAGTATTTT. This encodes CASSDFRGGGTDTQYF.

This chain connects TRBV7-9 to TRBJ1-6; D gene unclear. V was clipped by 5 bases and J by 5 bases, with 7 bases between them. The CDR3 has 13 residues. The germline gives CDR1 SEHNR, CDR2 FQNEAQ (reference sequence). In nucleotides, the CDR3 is TGTGCCAGCAGCCTACCCAATAATTCACCCCTCCACTTT. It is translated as CASSLPNNSPLHF.

The CDR3 reads CAIGQDSRYTF. DNA of the CDR3: TGTGCCATCGGCCAGGACAGCCGCTACACCTTC. This chain links TRBV10-3 with TRBJ1-2, with D possibly matching TRBD1 (6 bases). CDR1 is ENHRY, CDR2 SYGVKD, per germline. V lost 8 bases, J lost 9 bases, and 13 bases lay in between. The length of the CDR3 is 11 residues.

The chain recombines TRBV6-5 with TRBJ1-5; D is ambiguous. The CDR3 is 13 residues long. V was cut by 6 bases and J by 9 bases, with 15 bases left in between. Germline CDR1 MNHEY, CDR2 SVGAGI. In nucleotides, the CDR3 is TGTGCCAGCAGGGACGGTCCACGGGGGCCCCAGCATTTT. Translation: CASRDGPRGPQHF.

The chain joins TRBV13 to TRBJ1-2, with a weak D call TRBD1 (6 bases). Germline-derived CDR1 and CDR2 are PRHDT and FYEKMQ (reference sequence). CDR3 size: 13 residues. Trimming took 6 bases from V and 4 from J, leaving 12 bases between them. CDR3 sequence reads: CASRYRETYGYTF. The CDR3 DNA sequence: TGTGCCAGCAGGTACAGGGAGACCTATGGCTACACCTTC.

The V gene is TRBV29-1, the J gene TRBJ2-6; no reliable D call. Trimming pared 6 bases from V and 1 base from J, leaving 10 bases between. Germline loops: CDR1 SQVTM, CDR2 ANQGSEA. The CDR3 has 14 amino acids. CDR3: CSVARSSGANVLTF. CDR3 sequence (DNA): TGCAGCGTGGCTAGATCTTCTGGGGCCAACGTCCTGACTTTC.

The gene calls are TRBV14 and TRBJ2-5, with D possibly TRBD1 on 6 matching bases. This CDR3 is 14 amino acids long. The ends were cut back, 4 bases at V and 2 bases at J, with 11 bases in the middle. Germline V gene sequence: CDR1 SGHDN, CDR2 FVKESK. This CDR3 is CASSRRRGQETQYF. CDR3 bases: TGTGCCAGCAGCCGCCGAAGGGGGCAAGAGACCCAGTACTTC. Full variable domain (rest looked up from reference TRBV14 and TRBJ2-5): EAGVTQFPSHSVIEKGQTVTLRCDPISGHDNLYWYRRVMGKEIKFLLHFVKESKQDESGMPNNRFLAERTGGTYSTLKVQPAELEDSGVYFCASSRRRGQETQYFGPGTRLLVL.

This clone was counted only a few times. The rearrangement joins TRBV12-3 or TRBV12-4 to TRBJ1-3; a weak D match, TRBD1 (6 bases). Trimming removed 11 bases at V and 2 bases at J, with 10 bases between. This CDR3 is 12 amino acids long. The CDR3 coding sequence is TGTGCCTCCGGACAGACTGGAAACACCATATATTTT. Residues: CASGQTGNTIYF.

CDR3 protein: CASRLAGTGLTNEKLFF. The CDR3 region has the DNA TGTGCCAGCAGGCTAGCCGGGACAGGGCTAACTAATGAAAAACTGTTTTTT. The chain combines TRBV28 with TRBJ1-4, with 9 bases aligning to TRBD1. Per the germline V gene, CDR1 is MDHEN and CDR2 is SYDVKM. The CDR3 extends over 17 amino acids. The V and J ends lost 6 bases and 1 base, in that order; junction bases with no gene match: 9.

CDR3: CASTRDISTDTQYF. DNA for the CDR3: TGTGCCAGCACTCGAGACATCAGCACAGATACGCAGTATTTT. The rearrangement uses TRBV5-5 and TRBJ2-3; no clear D gene. V lost 6 bases and J 0 bases, leaving 11 bases between the germline ends. CDR1 and CDR2 from the germline V gene are SGHKS and YYEKEE (reference sequence). There are 14 residues in the CDR3.